This TCR beta chain is from a study of blood T cell repertoires in COVID-19. V was cut by 3 bases and J by 10 bases, with 10 bases left in between. The length of the CDR3 is 11 residues. The germline V gene has CDR1 DFQATT and CDR2 SNEGSKA (reference sequence). Original handling: Amplified reference gene primers provided the basis for estimating nucleated cell counts. Sequenced by immunoSEQ multiplex PCR; TCRdb stores in-frame clones only, minus some. The D gene and trimming were derived from the DNA, and the V and J assignments and clone size from that table. The sample has around 180,000 clones; more than 75% are singletons.

This TCR derives from a woman aged 45-65 years with acute COVID-19. J is TRBJ1-5 and V is TRBV20-1; tentative D call: TRBD1 (5 bases). The sequencing input was PBMCs or T cells enriched from blood (not recorded which). The CDR3 nucleotides are TGCAGTGCTAGCTCCGGGACTCCCCAGCATTTT. Amino acids: CSASSGTPQHF.